This T cell receptor beta chain stems from a study of Graves' ophthalmopathy and Graves' hyperthyroidism (dated by TCRdb to between 2017 and 2018). Regarding the research as a whole: Peripheral blood samples were taken at the time of initial diagnosis, before any treatment was given. To explore V-J signatures that distinguish ophthalmopathy from hyperthyroidism, a discovery set of 95 to 100 patients was enrolled, made up of 40 to 45 with ophthalmopathy and roughly 57 with stable hyperthyroidism. After sampling, hyperthyroidism patients received methimazole starting at 30 mg daily, and ophthalmopathy patients received high-dose intravenous methylprednisolone. The study used TCR beta repertoire signatures to distinguish Graves' ophthalmopathy from Graves' hyperthyroidism and to predict progression to ophthalmopathy. In total, 135 blood samples were TCR-sequenced: 40 to 45 ophthalmopathy, about 75 hyperthyroidism and around 17 hyperthyroidism-to-ophthalmopathy patients. An independent validation cohort comprised roughly 20 hyperthyroidism patients and over 15 patients who later progressed from hyperthyroidism to ophthalmopathy. For training and testing, the 80 to 100 patients in the discovery cohort were randomly divided in a 7:3 ratio. In several hyperthyroidism patients, the T-cell repertoires found in thyroid tissue were compared with those found in blood.

The ophthalmopathy patients had moderately to severely active disease, with a Clinical Activity Score of 3 or higher, a NOSPECS grade of 4 or higher, and a disease duration of less than 3 months. Anyone with other autoimmune diseases, uncontrolled infections, pregnancy or lactation was excluded from the study. Clinical symptoms, serum thyroxine, TRAb, thyroid ultrasound and orbital computed tomography formed the basis of the diagnosis. Using Ficoll-Paque density gradient centrifugation, PBMCs were isolated from about 9.2 ml of fresh peripheral blood. Trizol reagent was used to extract the total RNA, and its quality was then checked on an Agilent 2100 Bioanalyzer. For this clonotype: The antigen it recognizes is unknown. No base-level quality is on record; no much larger clone is a single base apart.

Spanning cysteine to phenylalanine, the CDR3 consists of 14 amino acids. Kept here is only the CDR3 DNA, which spans 42 bases and is read in frame from base 1. As encoded in the germline V gene, CDR1 is SGDLS while CDR2 is YYNGEE. V sheds 0 bases and J sheds 0 bases, leaving 7 bases between their ends. TCR beta CDR3 regions were amplified from RNA transcripts for repertoire sequencing. HTBI primers and the Qiagen OneStep RT-PCR kit were used in a first-round RT-PCR, which was followed by a second-round multiplex PCR, size selection and purification. Libraries were sequenced on an Illumina HiSeq2000 using paired-end 100 bp reads. In the original analysis: SOAPnuke was used to process the reads, removing any read that contained adapters or uncalled bases, had a mean Phred below 15, or lacked an exact match to the constant primer or identifier. COPE v1.2.5 was used to merge the high-quality paired reads. Each unique nucleotide sequence was defined as a clonotype, and clonotypes were aligned to IMGT TRB V, D and J references with MiTCR v1.1. Only V-J combinations with frequency above 0.0001 were analysed, covering over 98% of repertoires. For each V-J combination, a TCR clonal expansion and chaos score was defined as F50 clonal expansion divided by the chaos observed in the TCRdist matrix. Welch's t-statistics and random forest were used to reduce the features to 10 to 15 V-J combinations, which were then used as input to a naive Bayes classifier. Thyroid-blood repertoire similarity was quantified with the Morisita-Horn index. TCRdb reanalyzed the raw reads on its own, using fastp at Q25 for trimming and MiXCR for clone calling, and kept in-frame beta chains. Rows with one shared CDR3 protein collapse into an entry with the most common genes and DNA. These V and J calls are TCRdb output, not the study's own analysis. This sample holds some 390,000 distinct CDR3 sequences; approximately 20% were observed only once. Of the sample, 1.6% is held by the ten largest clones.

Findings and caveats that apply to the study as a whole: Most expanded thyroid clonotypes with frequency above 0.001 were also detected in blood, suggesting blood repertoires may reflect the thyroid immune response. In validation, the model predicted ophthalmopathy progression with about 70% sensitivity and about 73% specificity; some twelve predicted patients were CT-confirmed with GO in a median of around 6 months. In cross-validation, the 13-signature model distinguished ophthalmopathy from stable hyperthyroidism with 85% to 90% sensitivity and around 81% specificity, and in the test set the corresponding values were about 80% and 75%. Sample size was not statistically predetermined, and group allocation was not concealed from the investigators.

Here the chain combines TRBV9 and TRBJ2-7; no D gene call is confident. Sequencing input: peripheral blood. The source of this sequence is a woman in her late teens or twenties with Graves' ophthalmopathy. Donor details come from another sample of the same person, matched by shared clones. At the DNA level, the sequence is TGTGCCAGCAGCGTAGGGCTAAGCTCCTACGAGCAGTACTTC. This sequence encodes CASSVGLSSYEQYF.